This entry describes one T cell receptor (beta chain). The V gene end was trimmed by 3 bases and the J gene end by 5 bases; junction bases not matched to a gene: 6. From germline, CDR1 is SGHTA and CDR2 FQGNSA. This CDR3 contains 15 residues. The sample is drawn from a study of blood T cell repertoires in COVID-19. Study summary: T cells, B-cell-depleted T cells, or PBMCs provided the cDNA or gDNA that served as material.

Assay used: immunoSEQ multiplex PCR; TCRdb lists only in-frame clones, some missing. The table lists approximately 150,000 clones, 86% of them singletons, with roughly 4% in the top ten. The J gene is TRBJ2-1, the V gene TRBV7-2, with 8 bases identical to TRBD2. This clonotype was obtained from a woman aged 70-85 years with acute or convalescent COVID-19. Sequencing input: peripheral blood. CDR3 DNA sequence: TGTGCCAGCAGCTTCTCTCTAGCGGGCGACAATGAGCAGTTCTTC. Translated, it gives CASSFSLAGDNEQFF.